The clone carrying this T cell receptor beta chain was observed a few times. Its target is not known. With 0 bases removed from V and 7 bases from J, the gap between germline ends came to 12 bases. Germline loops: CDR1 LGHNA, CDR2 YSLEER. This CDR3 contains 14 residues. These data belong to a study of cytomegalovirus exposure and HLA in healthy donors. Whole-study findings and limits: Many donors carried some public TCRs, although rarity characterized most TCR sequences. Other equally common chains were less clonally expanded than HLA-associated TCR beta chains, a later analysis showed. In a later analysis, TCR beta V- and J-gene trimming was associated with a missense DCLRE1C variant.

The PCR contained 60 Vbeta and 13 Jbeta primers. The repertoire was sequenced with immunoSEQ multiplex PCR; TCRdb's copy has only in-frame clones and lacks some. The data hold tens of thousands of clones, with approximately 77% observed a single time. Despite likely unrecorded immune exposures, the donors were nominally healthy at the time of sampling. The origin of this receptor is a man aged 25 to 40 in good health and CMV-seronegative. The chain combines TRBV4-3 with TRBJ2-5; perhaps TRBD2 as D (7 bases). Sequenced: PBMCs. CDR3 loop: CASSQEGGGGTQYF. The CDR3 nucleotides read TGCGCCAGCAGCCAAGAGGGAGGGGGGGGGACCCAGTACTTC.